This TCR beta chain was obtained from a study of blood T cell repertoires in COVID-19. Across the study: Researchers got acute and convalescent COVID-19 samples from the United States, Italy and Spain. PBMCs, B-cell-depleted T cells, or T cells provided the cDNA or gDNA that made up the material.

Methods used by the authors: For nucleated cells, counts were estimated from reference gene primer amplification. TCRdb's copy holds only in-frame clones and misses some; the assay was immunoSEQ multiplex PCR. The V and J calls and clone size are taken from that table; D and trimming were inferred from the DNA. The sample gives 73,000 or so clones, about nine tenths of which show up once; around 13% is in the top ten. Between the trimmed V and J ends, which lost 0 bases and 10 bases, there was a span of 19 bases. The CDR3 contains 16 residues. Germline V gene sequence: CDR1 SGHNT, CDR2 YENEEA. The sample consisted of peripheral blood. The clonotype comes from a human donor with active COVID-19. The donor label of this sample is uncertain. This sequence joins TRBV11-3 and TRBJ2-1; D is perhaps TRBD2 (6 bases). Here the CDR3 reads CASSLDSRDSFREQFF. In DNA, the CDR3 is TGTGCCAGCAGCTTAGATAGCCGGGACTCCTTCCGGGAGCAGTTCTTC.